This T cell receptor beta chain comes out of a study of shared clonotypes between healthy human individuals (TCRdb year 2020). Background on the whole study: Two women and a few men aged 18 to 49 years were included in the cohort. Per donor, three plates each were used for CD4 naive and CD4 memory, two for CD8 naive, and one for CD8 memory. Blood TCR repertoires of roughly five healthy adults were deeply sequenced to estimate repertoire size and the extent of clonotype sharing between individuals. To increase sequencing depth and limit assay-specific biases, different laboratories used diverse techniques to prepare libraries and sequence TCR repertoires. Per donor, leukapheresis produced somewhere between about 0.8 and 9.5 billion PBMCs. General findings and caveats noted by the study authors: Clonotypes shared by all four sorted-subset donors showed higher generation probabilities than non-shared clonotypes. Pairwise subsampling indicated that sequencing depth was expected to affect the degree of clonotype sharing among donors. Sampling was limited to blood, and TCR repertoires in tissue likely differ from TCR repertoires in blood. Naive subsets generally had larger estimated clonotype richness than memory subsets did. Sharing across a handful of donors was observed for approximately 5% of naive CD4, over 3% of naive CD8, 2% to 2.5% of memory CD4, and about 0.39% of memory CD8 clonotypes. Incomplete sequencing was indicated by rarefaction of sorted-subset datasets, despite the large sequencing depth. The genetic and exposure-history diversity represented was limited by the small number of donors.

After removal of 7 bases from V and 2 bases from J, the junction retains 8 bases not matched to a gene. CDR1 and CDR2 are read off the germline V gene as MDHEN and SYDVKM. Taken from cysteine to phenylalanine, the CDR3 has 15 residues. Left in the record is the CDR3 DNA by itself, 45 bases read in frame from the first base. TCR CDR3 regions were amplified from genomic DNA by multiplex PCR using the deep immunoSEQ assay. Genomic DNA extracted from each cell subset was distributed evenly over all wells of several immunoSEQ 96-well plates, and each plate served as one replicate. For sorted subsets, 150 to 200 ng genomic DNA, equal to 30,000 or so T cell genomes, was loaded into each replicate PCR. Purified libraries were quantified with a Qubit 3.0 fluorometer, sized on a Bioanalyzer 2100, and re-quantified with the KAPA Library Quantification kit. Every immunoSEQ 96-well plate was sequenced on a dedicated single-read 150-cycle Illumina NextSeq 550 flow cell. The authors processed their data as follows. Because only junctional sequences without quality scores were contained in the immunoSEQ output, filtering matching that applied to full-length reads could not be performed. Sequences were annotated with PyIR, a Python wrapper for IgBLAST v1.9, using IMGT germline references to assign V/J genes and CDR3. Reads were filtered out if the reads had weak V/J assignments (E-value above 1e-6), no CDR3, stop codons, out-of-frame junctions, or ambiguous translated residues. V3J clonotypes were defined as sequences sharing an identical inferred V gene, J gene, and CDR3 amino acid sequence. To compute the percentage overlap between repertoires, the number of shared unique clonotypes was divided by the size of the smaller repertoire. Three approaches were used to assess repertoire richness: RTK rarefaction, the Chao1 estimator, and Recon v2.1 estimates of unobserved clonotypes. OLGA was used to compute generation probabilities for all TCRbeta clonotypes that the gDNA method yielded from a handful of donors. The immuneACCESS repertoire file appears here via TCRdb, limited to in-frame rearrangements. These files lack a portion of the clones; in checked studies, under half of the deficit traces to unresolved V genes, and the cause of the others is not known. V, J and clone size are those of that table, while D and trimming were read from the DNA. The sample table contains 780,000 or so clones; only one count was recorded for over 55% of them. Clones ranked in the top ten supply around 1.8% of the sample.

A remark on this clone: It has no known antigen specificity. No quality values exist for individual bases; no much larger clone is one base distant.

The donors were healthy, HIV-negative adults with no recently reported acute infections or vaccinations. Every donor was a Caucasian adult living in Nashville, Tennessee, USA. CD4+ T cells were enriched through magnetic negative selection, after which naive cells were positively selected on CD45RA and the remaining negative fraction served as the memory subset. Blood was obtained by leukapheresis, after which PBMCs were separated by Ficoll-Histopaque density gradient centrifugation and cryopreserved in liquid nitrogen vapor phase. Analytical flow cytometry was used to check the purity and quantity of every magnetically sorted T cell population. Genomic DNA was isolated from every sorted fraction and measured by UV absorbance on a Nanodrop 2000c.

This clonotype originated in a young woman in good health. Recombination joined TRBV28 with TRBJ2-5; 9 nucleotides in the junction match TRBD1. The sample was memory CD4+ T cells sorted from blood. The cell subset or site label, as the study defines it: CD45RA-negative fraction. CDR3 protein: CASIYAGTGQETQYF. The sequenced DNA: TGTGCCAGCATTTATGCCGGGACAGGGCAAGAGACCCAGTACTTC.